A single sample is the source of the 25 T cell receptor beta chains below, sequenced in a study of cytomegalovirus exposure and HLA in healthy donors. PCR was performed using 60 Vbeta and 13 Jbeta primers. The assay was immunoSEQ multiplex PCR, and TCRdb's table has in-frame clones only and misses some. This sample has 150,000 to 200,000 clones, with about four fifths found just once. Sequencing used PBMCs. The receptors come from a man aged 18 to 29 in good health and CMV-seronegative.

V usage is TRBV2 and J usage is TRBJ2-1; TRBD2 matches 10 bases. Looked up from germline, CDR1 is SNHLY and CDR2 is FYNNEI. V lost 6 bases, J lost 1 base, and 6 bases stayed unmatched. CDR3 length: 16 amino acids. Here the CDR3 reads CASRVIAGGSYNEQFF. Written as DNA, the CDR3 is TGTGCCAGCAGGGTTATAGCGGGGGGTTCCTACAATGAGCAGTTCTTC.

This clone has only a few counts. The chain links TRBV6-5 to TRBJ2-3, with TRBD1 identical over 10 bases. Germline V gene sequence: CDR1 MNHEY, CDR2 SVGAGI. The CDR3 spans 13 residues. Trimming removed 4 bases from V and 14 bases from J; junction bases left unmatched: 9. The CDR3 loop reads CASSSPDRGQWYF. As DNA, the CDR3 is TGTGCCAGCAGTTCCCCCGACAGGGGGCAGTGGTATTTT.

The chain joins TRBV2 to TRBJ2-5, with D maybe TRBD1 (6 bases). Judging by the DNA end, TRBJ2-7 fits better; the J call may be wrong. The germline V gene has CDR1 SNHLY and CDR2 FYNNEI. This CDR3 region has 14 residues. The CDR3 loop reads CASVYWDTSYEQYF. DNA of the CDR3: TGTGCCAGCGTGTATTGGGACACCTCCTACGAGCAGTACTTC.

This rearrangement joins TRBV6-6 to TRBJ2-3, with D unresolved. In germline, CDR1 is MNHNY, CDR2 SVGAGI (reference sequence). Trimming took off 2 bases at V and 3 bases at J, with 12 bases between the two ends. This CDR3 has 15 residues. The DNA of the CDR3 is TGTGCCAGCAGTTACGCGACCCCAGGTACAGATACGCAGTATTTT. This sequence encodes CASSYATPGTDTQYF.

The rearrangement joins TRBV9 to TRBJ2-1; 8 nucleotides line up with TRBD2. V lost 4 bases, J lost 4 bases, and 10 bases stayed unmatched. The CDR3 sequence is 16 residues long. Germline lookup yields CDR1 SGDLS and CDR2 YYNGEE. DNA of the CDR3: TGTGCCAGCAGCCCAACCGGGACTAGAGGGTACAATGAGCAGTTCTTC. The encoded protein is CASSPTGTRGYNEQFF.

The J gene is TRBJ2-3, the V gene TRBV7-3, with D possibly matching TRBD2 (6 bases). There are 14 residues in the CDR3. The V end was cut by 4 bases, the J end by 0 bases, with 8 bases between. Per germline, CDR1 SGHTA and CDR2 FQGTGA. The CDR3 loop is CASSSGLSTDTQYF. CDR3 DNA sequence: TGTGCCAGCAGCTCCGGACTAAGCACAGATACGCAGTATTTT.

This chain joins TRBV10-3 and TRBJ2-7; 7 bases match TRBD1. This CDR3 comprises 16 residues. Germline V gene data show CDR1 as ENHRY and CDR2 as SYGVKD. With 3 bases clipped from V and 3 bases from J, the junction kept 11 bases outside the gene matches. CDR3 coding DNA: TGTGCCATCAGTGACTTGGGCCGGGACAGAGACTACGAGCAGTACTTC. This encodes CAISDLGRDRDYEQYF.

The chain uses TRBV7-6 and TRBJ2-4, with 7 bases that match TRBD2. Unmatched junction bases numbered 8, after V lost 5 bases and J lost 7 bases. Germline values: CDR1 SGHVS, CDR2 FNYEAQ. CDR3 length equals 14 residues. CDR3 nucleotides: TGTGCCAGCAGCGAACGGGAGGCGGTGAACATTCAGTACTTC. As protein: CASSEREAVNIQYF. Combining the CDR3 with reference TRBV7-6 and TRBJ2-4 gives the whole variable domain GAGVSQSPRYKVTKRGQDVALRCDPISGHVSLYWYRQALGQGPEFLTYFNYEAQQDKSGLPNDRFSAERPEGSISTLTIQRTEQRDSAMYRCASSEREAVNIQYFGAGTRLSVL.

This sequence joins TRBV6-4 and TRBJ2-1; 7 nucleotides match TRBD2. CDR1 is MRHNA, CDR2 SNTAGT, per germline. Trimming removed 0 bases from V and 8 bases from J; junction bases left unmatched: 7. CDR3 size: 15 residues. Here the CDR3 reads CASSDSGASGDEQFF. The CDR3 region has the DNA TGTGCCAGCAGTGACTCTGGGGCTAGCGGCGATGAGCAGTTCTTC.

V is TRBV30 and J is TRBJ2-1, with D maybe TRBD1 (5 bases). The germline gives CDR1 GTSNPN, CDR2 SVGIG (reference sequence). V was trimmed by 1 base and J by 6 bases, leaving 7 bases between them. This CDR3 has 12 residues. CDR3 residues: CAWSETVNEQFF. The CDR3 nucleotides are TGTGCCTGGAGTGAGACAGTCAATGAGCAGTTCTTC.

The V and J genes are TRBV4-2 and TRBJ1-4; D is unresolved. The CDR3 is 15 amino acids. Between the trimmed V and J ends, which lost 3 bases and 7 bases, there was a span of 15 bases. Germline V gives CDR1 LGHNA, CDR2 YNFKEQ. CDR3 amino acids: CASSQEEGEGEKLFF. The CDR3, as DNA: TGTGCCAGCAGCCAGGAAGAGGGCGAGGGTGAAAAACTGTTTTTT.

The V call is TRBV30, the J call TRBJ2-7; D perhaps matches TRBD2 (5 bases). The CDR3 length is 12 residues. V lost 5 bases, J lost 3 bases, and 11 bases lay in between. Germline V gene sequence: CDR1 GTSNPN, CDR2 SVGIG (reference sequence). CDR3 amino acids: CAWGPGDYEQYF. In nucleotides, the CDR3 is TGTGCCTGGGGTCCCGGGGACTACGAGCAGTACTTC.

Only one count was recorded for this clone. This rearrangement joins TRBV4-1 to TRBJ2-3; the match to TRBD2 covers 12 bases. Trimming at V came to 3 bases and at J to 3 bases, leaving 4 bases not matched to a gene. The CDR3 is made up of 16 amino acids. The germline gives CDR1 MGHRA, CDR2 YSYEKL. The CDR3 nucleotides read TGCGCCAGCAGCCAGGGCACTAGCGGGGGGACAGATACGCAGTATTTT. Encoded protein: CASSQGTSGGTDTQYF.

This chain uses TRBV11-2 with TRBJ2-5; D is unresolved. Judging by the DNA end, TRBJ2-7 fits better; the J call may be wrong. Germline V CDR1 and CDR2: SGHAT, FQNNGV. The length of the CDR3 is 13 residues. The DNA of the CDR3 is TGTGCCAGCAGCTTGGGCAAGGTCTACGAGCAGTACTTC. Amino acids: CASSLGKVYEQYF.

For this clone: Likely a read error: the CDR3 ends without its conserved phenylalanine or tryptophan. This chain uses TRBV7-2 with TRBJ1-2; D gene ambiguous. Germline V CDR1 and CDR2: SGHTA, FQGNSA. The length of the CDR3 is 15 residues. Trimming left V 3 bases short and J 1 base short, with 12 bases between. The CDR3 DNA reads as TGTGCCAGCAGCTTCAGCGGAGACCTTAACTATGGCTACACCCTC. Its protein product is CASSFSGDLNYGYTL.

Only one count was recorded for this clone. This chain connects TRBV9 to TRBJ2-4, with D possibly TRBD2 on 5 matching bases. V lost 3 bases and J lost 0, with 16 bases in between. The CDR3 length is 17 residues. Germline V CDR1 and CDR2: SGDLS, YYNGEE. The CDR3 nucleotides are TGTGCCAGCAGCGCCGGAGGAGGTTCCATAGCCAAAAACATTCAGTACTTC. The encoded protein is CASSAGGGSIAKNIQYF. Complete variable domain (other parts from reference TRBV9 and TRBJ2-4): DSGVTQTPKHLITATGQRVTLRCSPRSGDLSVYWYQQSLDQGLQFLIQYYNGEERAKGNILERFSAQQFPDLHSELNLSSLELGDSALYFCASSAGGGSIAKNIQYFGAGTRLSVL.

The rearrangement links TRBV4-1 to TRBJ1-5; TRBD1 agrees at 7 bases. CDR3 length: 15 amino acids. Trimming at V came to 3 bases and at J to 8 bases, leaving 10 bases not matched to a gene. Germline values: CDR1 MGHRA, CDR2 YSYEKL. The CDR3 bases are TGCGCCAGCAGCCAGGCCCCGGACAGGTGGGAGCCCCAGCATTTT. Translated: CASSQAPDRWEPQHF.

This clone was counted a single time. The chain's CDR3 is CASSDGTGHEKLFF. For the CDR3, the DNA is TGCGCCAGCAGTGATGGGACAGGGCATGAAAAACTGTTTTTT. This chain connects TRBV10-1 to TRBJ1-4; 9 nucleotides match TRBD1. Unmatched junction bases numbered 2, after V lost 3 bases and J lost 6 bases. Germline lookup yields CDR1 WNHNN and CDR2 SYGVQD (reference sequence). CDR3 size: 14 residues.

This CDR3 reads CATTTTGGSYEQYF. CDR3 nucleotides: TGTGCCACCACAACGACAGGAGGATCCTACGAGCAGTACTTC. The rearrangement joins TRBV13 to TRBJ2-7; TRBD1 is a possible D gene (6 bases). The ends were cut back, 10 bases at V and 1 base at J, with 17 bases in the middle. Germline V gives CDR1 PRHDT, CDR2 FYEKMQ (reference sequence). There are 14 residues in the CDR3.

The CDR3 nucleotides are TGTGCCAGTCAGGACGGGGTGGGCGAGCAGTACTTC. Protein sequence: CASQDGVGEQYF. The gene calls are TRBV19 and TRBJ2-7, with TRBD2 as a possible D gene (5 bases). V lost 8 bases, J lost 6 bases, and 14 bases lay in between. Germline V gene data show CDR1 as LNHDA and CDR2 as SQIVND (reference sequence). This CDR3 is 12 amino acids long.

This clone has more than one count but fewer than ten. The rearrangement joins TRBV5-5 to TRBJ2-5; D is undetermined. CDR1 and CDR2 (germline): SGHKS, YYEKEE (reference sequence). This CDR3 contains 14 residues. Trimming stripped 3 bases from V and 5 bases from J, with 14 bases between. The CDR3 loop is CASSSYTLEETQYF. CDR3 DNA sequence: TGTGCCAGCAGCTCCTACACCCTAGAGGAGACCCAGTACTTC.

The CDR3 spells CASSLGVPGGGQEQYF. CDR3 nucleotide sequence: TGTGCCAGCAGCTTGGGGGTGCCTGGCGGGGGGCAGGAGCAGTACTTC. The J gene is TRBJ2-7, the V gene TRBV5-4; the match to TRBD2 covers 8 bases. Germline V lookup: CDR1 SGHNT, CDR2 YYREEE (reference sequence). CDR3 length equals 16 residues. Trimming took 0 bases from V and 7 from J; bases not matched to a gene: 12.

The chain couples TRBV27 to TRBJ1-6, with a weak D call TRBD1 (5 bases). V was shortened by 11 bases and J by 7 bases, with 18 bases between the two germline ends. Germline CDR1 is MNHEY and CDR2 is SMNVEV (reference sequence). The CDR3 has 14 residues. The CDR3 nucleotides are TGTGCCGGCACGACCGCAGGGTTGAATTCACCCCTCCACTTT. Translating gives CAGTTAGLNSPLHF.

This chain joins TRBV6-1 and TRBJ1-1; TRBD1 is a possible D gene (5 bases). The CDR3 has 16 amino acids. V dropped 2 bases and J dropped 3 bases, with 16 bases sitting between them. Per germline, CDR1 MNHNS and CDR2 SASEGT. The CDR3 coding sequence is TGTGCCAGCAGTGAAAGGAGGGTGCGGGGGGACACTGAAGCTTTCTTT. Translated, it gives CASSERRVRGDTEAFF.

The DNA for the CDR3 is TGTGCCAGCAGCCTGACAGGTGCGGACACCGGGGAGCTGTTTTTT. Amino acid sequence: CASSLTGADTGELFF. The V gene is TRBV7-8, the J gene TRBJ2-2; a possible D gene is TRBD1 (6 bases). Germline-derived CDR1 and CDR2 are SGHVS and FQNEAQ. This CDR3 is built from 15 residues. Trimming cost V 5 bases and J 3 bases, with 13 bases left between them. Using reference TRBV7-8 and TRBJ2-2 for the parts outside the CDR3, the full variable domain is GAGVSQSPRYKVAKRGQDVALRCDPISGHVSLFWYQQALGQGPEFLTYFQNEAQLDKSGLPSDRFFAERPEGSVSTLKIQRTQQEDSAVYLCASSLTGADTGELFFGEGSRLTVL.